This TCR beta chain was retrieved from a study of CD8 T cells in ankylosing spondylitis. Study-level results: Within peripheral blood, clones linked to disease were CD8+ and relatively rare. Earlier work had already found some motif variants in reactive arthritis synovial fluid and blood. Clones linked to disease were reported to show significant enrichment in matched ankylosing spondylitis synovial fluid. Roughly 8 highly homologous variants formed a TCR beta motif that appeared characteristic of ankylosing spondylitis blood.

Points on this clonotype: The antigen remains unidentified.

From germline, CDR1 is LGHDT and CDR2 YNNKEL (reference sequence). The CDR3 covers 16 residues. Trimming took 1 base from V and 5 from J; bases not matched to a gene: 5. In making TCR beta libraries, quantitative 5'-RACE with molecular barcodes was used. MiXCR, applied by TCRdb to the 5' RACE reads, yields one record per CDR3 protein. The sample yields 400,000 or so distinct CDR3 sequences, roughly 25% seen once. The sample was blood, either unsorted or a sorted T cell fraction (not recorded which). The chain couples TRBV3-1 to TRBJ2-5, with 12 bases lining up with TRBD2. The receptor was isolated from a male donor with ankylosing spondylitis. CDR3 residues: CASSQGLAGVAETQYF. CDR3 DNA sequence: TGTGCCAGCAGCCAAGGACTAGCGGGAGTCGCTGAGACCCAGTACTTC.